A selection of T cell receptor beta chains follows, all from one sample in a study of blood T cell repertoires in COVID-19. Using immunoSEQ multiplex PCR, the repertoire was profiled, and TCRdb retains in-frame clones only, with some absent. This sample yields around 170,000 clones, of which more than 75% are seen a single time; about 0.6% belongs to the top ten. Sequencing input: peripheral blood. These receptors originate from a man between 60 and 70 years old with COVID-19, enrolled during active disease. Each CDR3 is given without its conserved first and last residue.

J gene	V gene	CDR3 protein
TRBJ2-1	TRBV7-2	ASSTSGTGDPRKF
TRBJ2-2	TRBV7-2	AQGRNTGELF
TRBJ2-3	TRBV28	ASSRDGSTDTQY
TRBJ2-2	TRBV11-1	ASSLLPEIGTGELF
TRBJ1-1	TRBV11-2	ASSLDSNTEAF
TRBJ1-4	TRBV5-1	ASSADGTTNEKLF
TRBJ1-2	TRBV6-5	ASGGGRVLYGYT
TRBJ1-1	TRBV5-4	ASSQGVGTEAF
TRBJ2-7	TRBV11-2	ASSSPATLGTSGIYEQY
TRBJ1-1	TRBV4-2	ASSQEDSRGEAF
TRBJ2-2	TRBV11-2	ASSLGASGSRTGELF
TRBJ1-4	TRBV19	ASSTATNEKLF
TRBJ1-1	TRBV6-2/TRBV6-3	ASSYHRSGRTNTEAF
TRBJ1-1	TRBV5-1	ASSPEGRVVTEAF
TRBJ2-5	TRBV24-1	ATSDWAGRDQETQY
TRBJ1-4	TRBV25-1	ASSPTGGEEKLF
TRBJ1-4	TRBV5-4	ATTGGFNEKLF
TRBJ1-1	TRBV7-9	ASKDWGDTEAF
TRBJ2-1	TRBV5-6	ASSRVNAKNEQF
TRBJ1-2	TRBV18	ASSPGTGTTNYGYT
TRBJ1-2	TRBV6-4	ASRRDTTYYGYT
TRBJ1-3	TRBV2	ASREKLLYSSGNTIY
TRBJ2-5	TRBV6-5	ASSYSGPAGSQY
TRBJ1-5	TRBV6-5	ASRQGAGQPQH
TRBJ1-2	TRBV13	ASSLESSTGDPNYGYT
TRBJ1-5	TRBV28	ASRGGNTNQPQH
TRBJ1-1	TRBV5-5	ASSSGQGVQRTEAF
TRBJ2-1	TRBV11-1	ASSPRGTGLGNEQF
TRBJ2-5	TRBV7-8	ASTGGPQETQY
TRBJ2-1	TRBV4-3	ASSQELQGVEQF
TRBJ1-6	TRBV5-6	ASSSRDRNSPLH
TRBJ2-2	TRBV24-1	ATSDPRHTTGELF
TRBJ1-5	TRBV7-6	ASSLVSGVNQPQH
TRBJ2-3	TRBV10-3	AISGAGAEDTQY
TRBJ1-4	TRBV11-1	ASSLNVQGSEKLF
TRBJ2-5	TRBV4-1	ASSQGFVSVQNKETQY
TRBJ1-2	TRBV29-1	SVEGTGAYGYT
TRBJ2-2	TRBV19	ASSISRNTGELF
TRBJ2-4	TRBV30	AWSGGSGIIQY
TRBJ1-3	TRBV7-9	ASSLTVSGNTIY
TRBJ2-3	TRBV19	ASGGGVDTQY
TRBJ1-4	TRBV24-1	ATSDSQPGNNEKLF
TRBJ2-2	TRBV7-8	ASSPREGQSNTGELF
TRBJ1-6	TRBV4-3	ASSQDLVNSPLH
TRBJ1-2	TRBV11-3	ASSLEGGGNYGYT
TRBJ1-1	TRBV29-1	SVEVPGPEAF
TRBJ1-5	TRBV7-2	ASSLYSNSNQPQH
TRBJ1-4	TRBV5-1	ASSAGDIKTNEKLF